The subject of this entry is one T cell receptor (beta chain). The antigen is unknown. Naive CD8 cells, CD45RO-negative and positively selected for CCR7, excluded terminally differentiated effector memory CD45RA+ cells. This CDR3 comprises 15 residues. Germline loops: CDR1 SGHKS, CDR2 YYEKEE (reference sequence). V lost 0 bases, J lost 8 bases, and 8 bases stayed unmatched. This entry belongs to a study of shared clonotypes between healthy human individuals. Study-level information: Those who served as donors were two women and three men between the ages of 18 and 49.

Replicate PCRs from sorted subsets contained approximately 220 ng DNA, which is around 30,000 T cell genomes. The assay was immunoSEQ multiplex PCR, and TCRdb's table has in-frame clones only and misses some. Here the sample spans approximately 720,000 clones, roughly 94% being singletons. Findings and limits, study-wide: The generation probabilities recorded for non-shared clonotypes fell below those of clonotypes shared by all four donors.

The V call is TRBV5-5, the J call TRBJ2-1, with TRBD2 matching over 7 bases. The receptor was derived from a man aged 30 to 39 in good health. Sequenced: naive CD8+ T cells sorted from blood. CDR3 in amino acids: CASSLAGRAIHEQFF. Written as DNA, the CDR3 is TGTGCCAGCAGCTTGGCGGGGAGGGCCATTCATGAGCAGTTCTTC.